The 25 T cell receptor beta chains listed next were all sequenced from one sample in a study of regulatory T cells in long-lasting Graves disease (dated by TCRdb to about 2021). The library relied on multiplex PCR. Sequencer: Illumina HiSeq 4000. iRepertoire HTBI primers and Arm-PCR amplification of CDR3 regions were used to construct TCR beta libraries. Using fastp trimming at Q25 and MiXCR clonotype assembly, TCRdb reanalyzed the public sequencing data and kept in-frame beta chains. Identical CDR3 proteins give one entry, which carries the most common genes and DNA. The sample table lists 400,000 to 500,000 distinct CDR3 sequences, less than 25% of them with a count of one. The ten largest make up about 7.8% of the sample. The label giving this sample's time point can be read as: persistent/refractory GD, antithyroid drugs over 5 years with positive TRAb. For both TCR sequencing and RNA sequencing, RNA was extracted from PBMCs in TRIzol.

Sample: peripheral blood mononuclear cells (PBMCs), taken when the disease was refractory, from a patient treated with antithyroid drugs. The origin of the receptors is a female donor with Graves disease.

This clonotype was seen at least ten times. The chain joins TRBV28 to TRBJ1-5; 12 bases are shared with TRBD1. The germline CDR1 and CDR2 sequences are MDHEN and SYDVKM. The V and J ends lost 3 bases and 6 bases, in that order; junction bases with no gene match: 3. The CDR3 loop spans 15 amino acids. The DNA for the CDR3 is TGTGCCAGCAGTTTGGGGACAGGGGGCGGTCAGCCCCAGCATTTT. Its protein is CASSLGTGGGQPQHF. Combining the CDR3 with reference TRBV28 and TRBJ1-5 gives the whole variable domain DVKVTQSSRYLVKRTGEKVFLECVQDMDHENMFWYRQDPGLGLRLIYFSYDVKMKEKGDIPEGYSVSREKKERFSLILESASTNQTSMYLCASSLGTGGGQPQHFGDGTRLSIL.

This chain connects TRBV7-3 to TRBJ2-6; TRBD1 aligns across 8 bases. Germline assignment: CDR1 SGHTA and CDR2 FQGTGA. The length of the CDR3 is 18 residues. V was pared by 5 bases and J by 3 bases, with 12 bases of the junction left unmatched. Here the CDR3 DNA reads TGTGCCAGCAGCCTAAGAGGACAGGGCTCGTTTGGGGCCAACGTCCTGACTTTC. The encoded protein is CASSLRGQGSFGANVLTF.

On this clonotype: One end of the junction is discordant with germline, which a read error may explain. The rearrangement joins TRBV5-1 to TRBJ2-7, with unresolved D. The germline CDR1 and CDR2 sequences are SGHRS and YFSETQ. The CDR3 sequence is 14 residues long. CDR3 loop: CASSLVPASYEQCF. The CDR3 region has the DNA TGCGCCAGCAGCTTGGTTCCGGCTTCCTACGAGCAGTGCTTC.

This clonotype was recorded many times. CDR3 sequence: CASSEVLSFWTSRFYEQYF. The CDR3 bases are TGTGCCAGCAGTGAAGTTTTGTCCTTTTGGACTAGCAGATTTTACGAGCAGTACTTC. The chain employs TRBV28 and TRBJ2-7; 8 bases are shared with TRBD2. With V trimmed by 5 bases and J by 4 bases, 22 bases remained unmatched. From germline, CDR1 is MDHEN and CDR2 SYDVKM. CDR3 length: 19 residues.

This clonotype was counted at least ten times. V gene TRBV6-1 combines with J gene TRBJ2-7, with D hard to call. Germline assignment: CDR1 MNHNS and CDR2 SASEGT. CDR3 length: 15 residues. Trimming left V 1 base short and J 3 bases short, with 13 bases between. CDR3 sequence (DNA): TGTGCCAGCAGTGAAGAGCGCACGGAACTCTACGAGCAGTACTTC. Translation: CASSEERTELYEQYF.

This clonotype has just a few counts. J is TRBJ1-1 and V is TRBV30, with 7 bases fitting TRBD1. J gave up 0 bases and V 1 base, and 11 bases lay outside the gene matches. CDR1 is GTSNPN, CDR2 SVGIG, per germline (reference sequence). The CDR3 covers 17 residues. The DNA of the CDR3 is TGTGCCTGGAGTGACAGGGGCTTAACGGGGGTGAACACTGAAGCTTTCTTT. Translation gives CAWSDRGLTGVNTEAFF.

The chain employs TRBV14 and TRBJ2-2, with D hard to call. CDR3 length: 15 amino acids. Trimming took off 3 bases at V and 4 bases at J, with 12 bases between the two ends. Looked up from germline, CDR1 is SGHDN and CDR2 is FVKESK. CDR3 nucleotide sequence: TGTGCCAGCAGCCAGTCGCGTCCCCGCACCGGGGAGCTGTTTTTT. This translates into CASSQSRPRTGELFF. The entire variable domain, with the rest obtained from reference TRBV14 and TRBJ2-2, is as follows: EAGVTQFPSHSVIEKGQTVTLRCDPISGHDNLYWYRRVMGKEIKFLLHFVKESKQDESGMPNNRFLAERTGGTYSTLKVQPAELEDSGVYFCASSQSRPRTGELFFGEGSRLTVL.

This clonotype was seen at least ten times. The chain employs TRBV28 and TRBJ1-1; D gene uncertain. Germline V gene lookup returns CDR1 MDHEN and CDR2 SYDVKM. The CDR3 loop spans 12 amino acids. V lost 2 bases to trimming and J lost 10 bases, with 11 bases between them. This CDR3 reads CASSLGVEIAFF. The DNA of the CDR3 is TGTGCCAGCAGTTTAGGGGTGGAAATAGCTTTCTTT.

This clonotype was detected many times. The V gene is TRBV7-2, the J gene TRBJ1-5, with 9 bases that match TRBD1. Germline loops: CDR1 SGHTA, CDR2 FQGNSA. There are 15 residues in the CDR3. After removal of 5 bases from V and 6 bases from J, the junction contained 8 bases not matched to a gene. Here the CDR3 DNA reads TGTGCCAGCAGCATAGGACAGGGGTCAAGTCAGCCCCAGCATTTT. Protein product: CASSIGQGSSQPQHF.

This chain links TRBV6-6 with TRBJ1-2; the D is unclear. The CDR3 extends over 17 amino acids. Per germline, CDR1 MNHNY and CDR2 SVGAGI (reference sequence). Trimming cost V 0 bases and J 2 bases, with 16 bases left between them. The CDR3 nucleotides are TGTGCCAGCAGTTACTCGAGAGGGCTACCTTTCAACTATGGCTACACCTTC. Translation gives CASSYSRGLPFNYGYTF.

This clonotype was found once. This chain connects TRBV7-2 to TRBJ2-1; D unclear. From germline, CDR1 is SGHTA and CDR2 FQGNSA. V dropped 3 bases and J dropped 0 bases, with 9 bases sitting between them. The CDR3 runs 15 residues. CDR3 coding DNA: TGTGCCAGCAGCTTTAGACGGGTCTCCTACAATGAGCAGTTCTTC. Residues: CASSFRRVSYNEQFF.

In this sample, this clonotype turned up many times. This chain joins TRBV28 and TRBJ1-5; D gene uncertain. This CDR3 is built from 16 residues. Trimming removed 5 bases from V and 0 bases from J, with 14 bases in between. Germline values: CDR1 MDHEN, CDR2 SYDVKM. CDR3 amino acids: CASSMEAGFSNQPQHF. For the CDR3, the DNA is TGTGCCAGCAGTATGGAAGCCGGTTTTAGCAATCAGCCCCAGCATTTT.

This clonotype was detected once. V usage is TRBV5-1 and J usage is TRBJ2-1, with 13 bases that match TRBD2. Germline assignment: CDR1 SGHRS and CDR2 YFSETQ. V dropped 3 bases and J dropped 6; count of bases not matched to a gene: 6. The length of the CDR3 is 16 residues. CDR3 amino acids: CASSSTGTSGTNEQFF. The CDR3 nucleotides are TGCGCCAGCAGCTCGACCGGGACTAGCGGGACCAATGAGCAGTTCTTC.

This chain links TRBV18 with TRBJ2-1; 7 positions match TRBD2. This CDR3 has 13 amino acids. The V gene end was trimmed by 2 bases and the J gene end by 7 bases; junction bases not matched to a gene: 2. Germline V CDR1 and CDR2: KGHSH, LQKENI. The CDR3 sequence is CASSPRRENEQFF. CDR3 DNA: TGTGCCAGCTCACCAAGGCGGGAGAATGAGCAGTTCTTC.

This clonotype was found many times. This chain connects TRBV7-2 to TRBJ2-7; the D is unclear. Germline V gene lookup returns CDR1 SGHTA and CDR2 FQGNSA. CDR3 size: 14 residues. The V and J ends lost 5 bases and 2 bases respectively, with 13 bases between them. As DNA, the CDR3 is TGTGCCAGCAGCCCGGACCTCTTTGCCTACGAGCAGTACTTC. This codes for CASSPDLFAYEQYF.

This clonotype has ten or more counts. V gene TRBV28 combines with J gene TRBJ2-1; D may be TRBD1 (5 bases). Germline V gene lookup returns CDR1 MDHEN and CDR2 SYDVKM. Deletions cut 6 bases from V and 2 bases from J, with 5 bases between. CDR3 size: 12 residues. CDR3 in DNA: TGTGCCAGCAGGACAGCCTACAATGAGCAGTTCTTC. Encoded protein: CASRTAYNEQFF.

This clonotype turned up a few times. This sequence joins TRBV7-8 and TRBJ1-1; 7 bases are shared with TRBD1. Per the germline V gene, CDR1 is SGHVS and CDR2 is FQNEAQ. V shed 3 bases and J 11 bases; nucleotides not matched to a gene: 12. This CDR3 is built from 14 residues. This CDR3 is CASSFGQALIGAFF. The CDR3 nucleotides read TGTGCCAGCAGCTTCGGACAGGCCTTGATAGGGGCTTTCTTT.

There are many counts of this clonotype. The chain links TRBV2 to TRBJ1-1; D is undetermined. Per the germline V gene, CDR1 is SNHLY and CDR2 is FYNNEI. V gave up 4 bases and J gave up 4 bases, with 1 base separating them. The CDR3 consists of 10 residues. Here the CDR3 DNA reads TGTGCCAGCAGTGTCACTGAAGCTTTCTTT. Translation: CASSVTEAFF.

This clonotype occurred once. CDR3 sequence reads: CASSAGTSGRAGEQYF. The CDR3 nucleotides are TGTGCCAGCAGCGCAGGGACTAGCGGGAGGGCAGGCGAGCAGTACTTC. The V and J genes are TRBV7-6 and TRBJ2-7, with 16 bases identical to TRBD2. From germline, CDR1 is SGHVS and CDR2 FNYEAQ. This CDR3 has 16 amino acids. V shed 5 bases, J shed 6 bases, and the junction held 7 bases outside the gene matches.

This clonotype showed up just a few times. Sequence at one end of the junction differs from germline and may be a read error. The chain combines TRBV6-5 with TRBJ2-5; no firm D call. Germline CDR1 MNHEY, CDR2 SVGAGI. The length of the CDR3 is 14 residues. CDR3 coding DNA: TGTGCCAGCAGTTTAATCGACGAGCAAGCGACCCAGTACTTC. Protein product: CASSLIDEQATQYF.

At least ten counts were recorded for this clonotype. The gene calls are TRBV6-1 and TRBJ1-5; D might be TRBD1 (6 bases). With 2 bases removed from V and 6 bases from J, the gap between germline ends came to 23 bases. CDR3 length: 18 residues. Germline V gives CDR1 MNHNS, CDR2 SASEGT. CDR3 protein: CASSEPRGGAREGQPQHF. In DNA form, the CDR3 reads TGTGCCAGCAGTGAACCGAGAGGGGGGGCGCGAGAAGGTCAGCCCCAGCATTTT.

This chain uses TRBV3-1 with TRBJ2-7; no definite D call. Germline V gene sequence: CDR1 LGHDT, CDR2 YNNKEL (reference sequence). The CDR3 sequence is 16 residues long. Trimming stripped 0 bases from V and 2 bases from J, with 14 bases between. The CDR3 region has the DNA TGTGCCAGCAGCCAAGATGTTCGTGACAACGCCTACGAGCAGTACTTC. The encoded protein is CASSQDVRDNAYEQYF.

This clonotype came up many times. The chain links TRBV11-2 to TRBJ2-7; D uncertain. The CDR3 consists of 13 residues. Germline V gene data show CDR1 as SGHAT and CDR2 as FQNNGV. Trimming pared 4 bases from V and 2 bases from J, leaving 9 bases between. CDR3 in amino acids: CASSYTRAYEQYF. CDR3 coding DNA: TGTGCCAGCAGCTACACAAGGGCCTACGAGCAGTACTTC. The full variable domain, with the rest looked up from reference TRBV11-2 and TRBJ2-7, is EAGVAQSPRYKIIEKRQSVAFWCNPISGHATLYWYQQILGQGPKLLIQFQNNGVVDDSQLPKDRFSAERLKGVDSTLKIQPAKLEDSAVYLCASSYTRAYEQYFGPGTRLTVT.

There are many counts of this clonotype. The chain carries TRBV6-1 and TRBJ1-1; D ambiguous. The CDR3 spans 14 residues. CDR1 MNHNS and CDR2 SASEGT come from the germline V gene. V lost 5 bases, J lost 6 bases, and 16 bases lay in between. The CDR3 is CASSPSILFPEAFF. DNA for the CDR3: TGTGCCAGCAGTCCGTCGATCCTGTTCCCTGAAGCTTTCTTT.

This clonotype was counted many times. The chain links TRBV20-1 to TRBJ2-7; D remains unclear. Germline lookup yields CDR1 DFQATT and CDR2 SNEGSKA (reference sequence). The ends were cut back, 3 bases at V and 0 bases at J, with 15 bases in the middle. CDR3 length: 15 amino acids. CDR3 bases: TGCAGTGCTAGGGGCCCAGTCCTAAGCTCCTACGAGCAGTACTTC. This translates into CSARGPVLSSYEQYF.